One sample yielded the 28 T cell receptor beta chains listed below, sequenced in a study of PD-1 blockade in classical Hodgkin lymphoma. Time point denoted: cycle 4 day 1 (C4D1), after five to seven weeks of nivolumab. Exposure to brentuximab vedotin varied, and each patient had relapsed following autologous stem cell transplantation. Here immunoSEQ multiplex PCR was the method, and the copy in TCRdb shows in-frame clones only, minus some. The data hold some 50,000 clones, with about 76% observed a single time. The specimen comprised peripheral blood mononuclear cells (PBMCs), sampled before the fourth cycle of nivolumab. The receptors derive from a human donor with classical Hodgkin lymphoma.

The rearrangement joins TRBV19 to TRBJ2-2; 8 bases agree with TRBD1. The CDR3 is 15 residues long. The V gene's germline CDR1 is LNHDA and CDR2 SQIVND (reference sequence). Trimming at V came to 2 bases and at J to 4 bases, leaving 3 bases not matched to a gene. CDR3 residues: CASSITGGFTGELFF. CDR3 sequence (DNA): TGTGCCAGTAGTATAACAGGGGGATTCACCGGGGAGCTGTTTTTT.

The CDR3 DNA reads as TGCGCCAGCAGCTTGAGACAGGGTAGCCCTCCGAACACTGAAGCTTTCTTT. Encoded protein: CASSLRQGSPPNTEAFF. The gene calls are TRBV5-1 and TRBJ1-1; TRBD1 matches at 7 bases. The CDR3 loop spans 17 amino acids. With 1 base clipped from V and 1 base from J, the junction kept 10 bases outside the gene matches. The germline V gene encodes CDR1 SGHRS and CDR2 YFSETQ.

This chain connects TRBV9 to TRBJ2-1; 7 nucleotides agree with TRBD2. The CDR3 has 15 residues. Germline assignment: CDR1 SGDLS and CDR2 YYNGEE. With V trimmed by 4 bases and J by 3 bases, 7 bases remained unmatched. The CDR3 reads CASSPSSGYYNEQFF. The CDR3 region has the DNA TGTGCCAGCAGCCCCTCTAGCGGCTACTACAATGAGCAGTTCTTC.

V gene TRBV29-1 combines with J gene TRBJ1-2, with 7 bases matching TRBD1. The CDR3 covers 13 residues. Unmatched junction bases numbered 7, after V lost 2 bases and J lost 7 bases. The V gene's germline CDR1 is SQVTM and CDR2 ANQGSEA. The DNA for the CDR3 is TGCAGCGTTGAACCCCGGACAGGACTTGGCTACACCTTC. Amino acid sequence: CSVEPRTGLGYTF.

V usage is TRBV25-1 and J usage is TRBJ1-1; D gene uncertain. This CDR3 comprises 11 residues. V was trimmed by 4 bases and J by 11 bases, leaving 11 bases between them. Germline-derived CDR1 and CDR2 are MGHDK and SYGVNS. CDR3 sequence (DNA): TGTGCCAGCAGTGGATCCCGGGCGGCTTTCTTT. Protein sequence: CASSGSRAAFF.

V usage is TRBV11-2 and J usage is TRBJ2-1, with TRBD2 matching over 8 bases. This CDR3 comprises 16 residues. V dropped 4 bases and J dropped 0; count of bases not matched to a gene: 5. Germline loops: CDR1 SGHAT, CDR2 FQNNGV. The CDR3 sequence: CASSSLAGSSYNEQFF. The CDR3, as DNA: TGTGCCAGCAGCTCCTTAGCGGGGAGCTCCTACAATGAGCAGTTCTTC.

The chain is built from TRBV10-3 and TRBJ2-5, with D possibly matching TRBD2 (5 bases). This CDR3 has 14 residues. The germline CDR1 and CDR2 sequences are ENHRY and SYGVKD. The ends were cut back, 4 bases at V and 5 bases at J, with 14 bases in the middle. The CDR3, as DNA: TGTGCCATCAGTGGGGCCCCCGGCGGGGAGACCCAGTACTTC. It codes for CAISGAPGGETQYF.

CDR3 sequence: CASSQLWTSSHEQYF. The CDR3 DNA follows: TGTGCCAGCAGCCAGCTTTGGACTAGCAGCCACGAGCAGTACTTC. The chain employs TRBV4-2 and TRBJ2-7, with 8 bases matching TRBD2. V lost 3 bases, J lost 5 bases, and 9 bases stayed unmatched. Looked up from germline, CDR1 is LGHNA and CDR2 is YNFKEQ. The CDR3 has 15 amino acids.

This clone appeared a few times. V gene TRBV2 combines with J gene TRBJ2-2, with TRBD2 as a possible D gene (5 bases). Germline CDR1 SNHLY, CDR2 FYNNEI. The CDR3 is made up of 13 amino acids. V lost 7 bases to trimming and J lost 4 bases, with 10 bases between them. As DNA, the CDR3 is TGTGCCAGCACTATGGAGGCCACCGGGGAGCTGTTTTTT. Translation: CASTMEATGELFF.

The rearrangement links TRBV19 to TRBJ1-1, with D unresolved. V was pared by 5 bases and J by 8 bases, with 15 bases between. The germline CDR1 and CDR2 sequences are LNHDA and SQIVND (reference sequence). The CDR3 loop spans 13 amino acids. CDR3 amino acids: CASSPGPTTEAFF. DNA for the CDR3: TGTGCCAGTAGTCCCGGACCTACAACGGAAGCTTTCTTT.

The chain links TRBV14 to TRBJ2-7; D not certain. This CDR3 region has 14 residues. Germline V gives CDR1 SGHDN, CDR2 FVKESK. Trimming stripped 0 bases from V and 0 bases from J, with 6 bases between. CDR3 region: CASSQEGSSYEQYF. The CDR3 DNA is TGTGCCAGCAGCCAAGAGGGCAGCTCCTACGAGCAGTACTTC.

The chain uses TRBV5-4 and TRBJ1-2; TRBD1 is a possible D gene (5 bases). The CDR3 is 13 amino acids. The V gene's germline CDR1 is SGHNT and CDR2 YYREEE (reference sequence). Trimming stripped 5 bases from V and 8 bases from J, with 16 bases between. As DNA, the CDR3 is TGTGCCAGCAGGCATCGACAGTTTTGGGGCTACACCTTC. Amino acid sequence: CASRHRQFWGYTF. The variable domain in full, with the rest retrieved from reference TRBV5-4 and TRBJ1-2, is ETGVTQSPTHLIKTRGQQVTLRCSSQSGHNTVSWYQQALGQGPQFIFQYYREEENGRGNFPPRFSGLQFPNYSSELNVNALELDDSALYLCASRHRQFWGYTFGSGTRLTVV.

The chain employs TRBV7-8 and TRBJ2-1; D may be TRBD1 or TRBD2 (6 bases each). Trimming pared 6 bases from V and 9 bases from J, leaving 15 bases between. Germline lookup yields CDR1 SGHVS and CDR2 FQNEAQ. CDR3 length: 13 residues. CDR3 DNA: TGTGCCAGCAGGTTGGGGGGCCAGGGTGAGCAGTTCTTC. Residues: CASRLGGQGEQFF.

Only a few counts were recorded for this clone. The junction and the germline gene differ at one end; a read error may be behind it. CDR3 region: CASSLWGRPGDTQYF. For the CDR3, the DNA is TGTGCTAGCAGCTTATGGGGGAGGCCGGGAGATACGCAGTATTTT. The J gene is TRBJ2-3, the V gene TRBV7-7, with D tentatively TRBD2 (6 bases). Germline V gene sequence: CDR1 SSHAT, CDR2 FNYEAQ (reference sequence). The CDR3 length is 15 residues. Full variable domain (outside the CDR3, taken from reference TRBV7-7 and TRBJ2-3): GAGVSQSPRYKVTKRGQDVTLRCDPISSHATLYWYQQALGQGPEFLTYFNYEAQPDKSGLPSDRFSAERPEGSISTLTIQRTEQRDSAMYRCASSLWGRPGDTQYFGPGTRLTVL.

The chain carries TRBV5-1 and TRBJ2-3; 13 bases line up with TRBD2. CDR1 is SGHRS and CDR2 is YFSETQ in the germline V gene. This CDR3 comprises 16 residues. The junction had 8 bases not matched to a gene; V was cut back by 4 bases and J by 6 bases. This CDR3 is CASSPPGLAGRDTQYF. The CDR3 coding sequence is TGCGCCAGCAGCCCCCCGGGACTAGCGGGGCGGGATACGCAGTATTTT.

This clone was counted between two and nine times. This chain's CDR3 is CASRSQRGQGGEPQHF. The CDR3 DNA reads TGTGCCAGCAGGAGCCAGAGGGGACAGGGTGGTGAGCCCCAGCATTTT. The rearrangement joins TRBV28 to TRBJ1-5, with TRBD1 matching over 9 bases. The CDR3 loop spans 16 amino acids. With 6 bases clipped from V and 8 bases from J, the junction kept 14 bases outside the gene matches. The germline V gene has CDR1 MDHEN and CDR2 SYDVKM.

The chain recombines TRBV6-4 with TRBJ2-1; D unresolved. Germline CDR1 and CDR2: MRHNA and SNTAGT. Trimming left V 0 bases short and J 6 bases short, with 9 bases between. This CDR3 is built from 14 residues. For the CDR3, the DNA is TGTGCCAGCAGTGACTCCCCAGAGAGCAATGAGCAGTTCTTC. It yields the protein CASSDSPESNEQFF.

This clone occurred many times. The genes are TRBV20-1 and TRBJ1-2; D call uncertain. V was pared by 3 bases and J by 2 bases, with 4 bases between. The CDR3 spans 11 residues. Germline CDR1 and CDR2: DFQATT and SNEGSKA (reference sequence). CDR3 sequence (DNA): TGCAGTGCTAGGGACAACTATGGCTACACCTTC. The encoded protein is CSARDNYGYTF.

In DNA, the CDR3 is TGTGCCAGCAGTTTATCCTTCGGGGGGACAGGGGCGTCGAATGAGCAGTTCTTC. It encodes CASSLSFGGTGASNEQFF. The rearrangement links TRBV28 to TRBJ2-1; 10 bases match TRBD1. Trimming removed 1 base from V and 7 bases from J; junction bases left unmatched: 13. Germline CDR1 reads MDHEN; CDR2 reads SYDVKM. This CDR3 has 18 residues.

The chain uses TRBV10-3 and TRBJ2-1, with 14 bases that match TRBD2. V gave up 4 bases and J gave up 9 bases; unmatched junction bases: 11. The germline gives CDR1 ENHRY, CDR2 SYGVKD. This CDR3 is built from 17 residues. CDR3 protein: CAISVGGLAGEKGEQFF. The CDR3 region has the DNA TGTGCCATCAGTGTGGGGGGACTAGCGGGAGAGAAAGGTGAGCAGTTCTTC.

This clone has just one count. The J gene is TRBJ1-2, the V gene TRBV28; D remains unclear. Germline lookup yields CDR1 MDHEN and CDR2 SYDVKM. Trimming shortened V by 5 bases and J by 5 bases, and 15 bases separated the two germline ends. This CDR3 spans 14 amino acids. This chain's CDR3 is CASSQTRAGYGYTF. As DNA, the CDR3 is TGTGCCAGCAGTCAAACGAGGGCGGGATATGGCTACACCTTC.

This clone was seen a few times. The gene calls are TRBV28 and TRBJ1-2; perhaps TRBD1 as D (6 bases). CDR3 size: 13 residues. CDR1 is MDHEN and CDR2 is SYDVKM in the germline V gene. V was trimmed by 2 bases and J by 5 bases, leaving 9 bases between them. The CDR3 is CASSLGGAYGYTF. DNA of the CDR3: TGTGCCAGCAGTTTAGGGGGGGCTTATGGCTACACCTTC.

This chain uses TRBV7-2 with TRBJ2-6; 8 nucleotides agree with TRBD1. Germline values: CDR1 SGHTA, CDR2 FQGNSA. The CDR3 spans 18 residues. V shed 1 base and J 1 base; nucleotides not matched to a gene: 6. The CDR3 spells CASSLGQGARSGANVLTF. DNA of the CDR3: TGTGCCAGCAGCTTAGGCCAGGGGGCCAGGTCTGGGGCCAACGTCCTGACTTTC. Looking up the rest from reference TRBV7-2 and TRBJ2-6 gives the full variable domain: GAGVSQSPSNKVTEKGKDVELRCDPISGHTALYWYRQSLGQGLEFLIYFQGNSAPDKSGLPSDRFSAERTGGSVSTLTIQRTQQEDSAVYLCASSLGQGARSGANVLTFGAGSRLTVL.

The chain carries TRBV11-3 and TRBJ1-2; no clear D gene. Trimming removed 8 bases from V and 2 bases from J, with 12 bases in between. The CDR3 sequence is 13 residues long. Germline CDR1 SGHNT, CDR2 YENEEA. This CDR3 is CASSPDANYGYTF. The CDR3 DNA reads TGTGCCAGCTCACCTGACGCCAACTATGGCTACACCTTC.

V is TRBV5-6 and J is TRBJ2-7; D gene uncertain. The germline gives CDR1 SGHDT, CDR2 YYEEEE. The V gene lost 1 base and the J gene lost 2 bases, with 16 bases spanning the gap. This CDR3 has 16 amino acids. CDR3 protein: CASSLSYVTEPYEQYF. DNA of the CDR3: TGTGCCAGCAGCTTGAGTTATGTGACCGAGCCCTACGAGCAGTACTTC.

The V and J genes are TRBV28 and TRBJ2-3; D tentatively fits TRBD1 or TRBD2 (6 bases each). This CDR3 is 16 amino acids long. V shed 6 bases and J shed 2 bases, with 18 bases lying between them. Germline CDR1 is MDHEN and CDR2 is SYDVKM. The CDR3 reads CASSRRGFRFTDTQYF. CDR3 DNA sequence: TGTGCCAGCAGCCGGAGGGGGTTTCGGTTCACAGATACGCAGTATTTT.

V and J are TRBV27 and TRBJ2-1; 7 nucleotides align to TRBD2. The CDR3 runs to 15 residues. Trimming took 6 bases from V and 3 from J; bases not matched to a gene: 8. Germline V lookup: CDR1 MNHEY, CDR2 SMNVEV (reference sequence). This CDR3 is CASSNLAGDYNEQFF. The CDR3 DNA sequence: TGTGCCAGCAGCAATTTGGCGGGAGACTACAATGAGCAGTTCTTC.

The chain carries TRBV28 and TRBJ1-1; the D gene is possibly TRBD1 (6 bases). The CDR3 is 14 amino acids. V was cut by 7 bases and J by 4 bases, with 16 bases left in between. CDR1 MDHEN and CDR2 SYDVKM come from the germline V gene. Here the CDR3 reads CASTLQGTSTEAFF. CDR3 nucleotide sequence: TGTGCCAGCACCCTACAGGGAACTTCCACTGAAGCTTTCTTT.